The rows below give T cell receptor beta chains drawn from one sample of a study of T cells in Graves' hyperthyroidism and ophthalmopathy. TCRdb used MiXCR to reprocess the multiplex PCR reads, holding one entry per CDR3 protein. This table has 400,000 or so distinct CDR3 sequences, 13% to 15% appearing once. Input material: blood. These receptors were taken from a woman aged 25 to 45 with Graves' ophthalmopathy. CDR3s include the opening cysteine and the closing phenylalanine or tryptophan. A D gene is named only where the DNA matches it firmly. Clone size is shown for a subset of rows, as once, few, many or a class of expanded clone.

many	NA	TRBJ1-4	TRBV5-5	TGTGCCAGCAGCTTGTCGACGGGCTATAATGAAAAACTGTTTTTT	CASSLSTGYNEKLFF
many	NA	TRBJ1-1	TRBV28	TGTGCCAGCAGTTCCCTCCTAGGTAGCATGAACACTGAAGCTTTCTTT	CASSSLLGSMNTEAFF
many	NA	TRBJ1-2	TRBV18	TGTGCCAGCGCGTCTGGGATGGGCTATGGCTACACCTTC	CASASGMGYGYTF
NA	TRBD2	TRBJ2-1	TRBV20-1	TGCAGTGCCTCCAGACTAGCGGGGGGACCCTACAATGAGCAGTTCTTC	CSASRLAGGPYNEQFF
NA	TRBD2	TRBJ2-2	TRBV5-4	TGTGCCAGCAGCTGGGGGCGGGGGGCCATGGCCGGGGAGCTGTTTTTT	CASSWGRGAMAGELFF
NA	NA	TRBJ2-5	TRBV29-1	TGCAGCGTGAAGAGGGGTGGCTCGTATCAAGAGACCCAGTACTTC	CSVKRGGSYQETQYF
many	NA	TRBJ1-5	TRBV28	TGTGCCAGCAGTTTAGGTAGGGGTGGTGGCAATCAGCCCCAGCATTTT	CASSLGRGGGNQPQHF
many	TRBD2	TRBJ2-2	TRBV6-1	TGTGCCAGCAGTGGGCCGGCGGGGGGTGATTCCGGGGAGCTGTTTTTT	CASSGPAGGDSGELFF
NA	TRBD1	TRBJ1-1	TRBV27	TGTGCCAGCAGTCCGAACACGGGACAGGGGGCGAACACTGAAGCTTTCTTT	CASSPNTGQGANTEAFF
many	NA	TRBJ2-5	TRBV12-3/TRBV12-4	TGTGCCAGCAGTTTACCGAGGGAGACCCAGTACTTC	CASSLPRETQYF
NA	TRBD1	TRBJ2-3	TRBV9	TGTGCCAGCAGCGGGGACAGGGGGTTCACAGATACGCAGTATTTT	CASSGDRGFTDTQYF
many	NA	TRBJ1-6	TRBV9	TGTGCCAGCAGCCCTACGACGAGGAATTCACCCCTCCACTTT	CASSPTTRNSPLHF
NA	NA	TRBJ2-6	TRBV27	TGTGCCAGCAGTCCTGGGACCCCTAAGACCTCTGGGGCCAACGTCCTGACTTTC	CASSPGTPKTSGANVLTF
many	NA	TRBJ2-3	TRBV28	TGTGCCAGCAGCCCTTACTCAGATCGGGGCACAGATACGCAGTATTTT	CASSPYSDRGTDTQYF
many	NA	TRBJ2-7	TRBV3-1	TGTGCCAGCAGCAGGTGGGACGAGCAGTACTTC	CASSRWDEQYF
many	NA	TRBJ2-5	TRBV4-1	TGCGCCAGCAGCATCGGGGGGCGTTCAGAGACCCAGTACTTC	CASSIGGRSETQYF
many	TRBD1	TRBJ1-1	TRBV12-3/TRBV12-4	TGTGCCAGCCATCCCAACAGCCACAGGGGGACGAACACTGAAGCTTTCTTT	CASHPNSHRGTNTEAFF
many	NA	TRBJ1-1	TRBV12-3/TRBV12-4	TGTGCCAGCAGCCTAGGGGTGGGGCTGAACACTGAAGCTTTCTTT	CASSLGVGLNTEAFF
few	TRBD1	TRBJ1-3	TRBV18	TGTGCCAGCTCACAGCTCGTCAGGGGGAGCTCTGGAAACACCATATATTTT	CASSQLVRGSSGNTIYF
many	NA	TRBJ2-5	TRBV28	TGTGCCAGCAAAGGGGGAATGGGGGAGACCCAGTACTTC	CASKGGMGETQYF
many	TRBD1	TRBJ1-1	TRBV20-1	TGCAGTGCTTGGGACAGGGGTGGGAACACTGAAGCTTTCTTT	CSAWDRGGNTEAFF
few	TRBD1	TRBJ1-5	TRBV4-1	TGCGCCAGCAGCTTAAGGGACAGGAGTTTAGAGCCCCAGCATTTT	CASSLRDRSLEPQHF
many	TRBD1	TRBJ2-4	TRBV28	TGTGCCAGCAGTTTGCTTGCCGGGACAGGGGTTCTCATTCAGTACTTC	CASSLLAGTGVLIQYF
many	NA	TRBJ2-7	TRBV2	TGTGCCAGCAGTTGGCAGGGCAACTACGAGCAGTACTTC	CASSWQGNYEQYF
NA	NA	TRBJ2-2	TRBV7-6	TGTGCCAGCAGCTTAGACCCCGGCAGGGAGAACACCGGGGAGCTGTTTTTT	CASSLDPGRENTGELFF
many	TRBD1	TRBJ2-5	TRBV4-2	TGTGCCAGCAGCCAAGAGTTGGACAGGGGGCGAGAGACCCAGTACTTC	CASSQELDRGRETQYF
many	TRBD1	TRBJ1-5	TRBV2	TGTGCCAGCAGTGAAAGGGCCAGGGGGAACCAGCCCCAGCATTTT	CASSERARGNQPQHF
many	TRBD2	TRBJ2-3	TRBV12-3/TRBV12-4	TGTGCCAGCAGCCTTGGACTAGCGGGGGGGAGGGCAGATACGCAGTATTTT	CASSLGLAGGRADTQYF
many	NA	TRBJ2-5	TRBV9	TGTGCCAGCAGCGAAGGAAAAGAGACCCAGTACTTC	CASSEGKETQYF
many	NA	TRBJ2-5	TRBV7-3	TGTGCCAGCAGCTTAAGCGAGGCAGAGACCCAGTACTTC	CASSLSEAETQYF
many	TRBD2	TRBJ2-3	TRBV7-9	TGTGCCAGCAGCTTAAGCGGACTAGCGGGAGGCACAGATACGCAGTATTTT	CASSLSGLAGGTDTQYF
NA	NA	TRBJ2-7	TRBV2	TGTGCCAGCACAAGACTAGCAGGGGCCGAGCAGTACTTC	CASTRLAGAEQYF
few	TRBD1	TRBJ2-3	TRBV24-1	TGTGCCACCAGTGTTAGGACAGGGCAAGTTACAGATACGCAGTATTTT	CATSVRTGQVTDTQYF
many	NA	TRBJ2-7	TRBV11-2	TGTGCCAGCAGCTTAGAGTCCCGAAGCTACGAGCAGTACTTC	CASSLESRSYEQYF
many	NA	TRBJ2-7	TRBV7-2	TGTGCCAGCAGCCCCACTAACCCCTACGAGCAGTACTTC	CASSPTNPYEQYF
NA	NA	TRBJ2-1	TRBV19	TGTGCCAGTAGTTTACGAGGTGGGGCCGACAATGAGCAGTTCTTC	CASSLRGGADNEQFF
many	NA	TRBJ1-2	TRBV28	TGTGCCAGCATCGGAGGCAGGGTGAACTATGGCTACACCTTC	CASIGGRVNYGYTF